The clone carrying this T cell receptor (beta chain) was recorded at least ten times. The antigen is undetermined. The data derive from a study of neurological immune-mediated disorders. V dropped 5 bases and J dropped 3; count of bases not matched to a gene: 6. The CDR3 consists of 15 residues. CDR1 MNHNY and CDR2 SVGAGI come from the germline V gene (reference sequence). Study-wide points: Across subjects, expanded clones had no CDR3 amino acid sequences in common, pointing to private repertoires in all groups.

TCRdb independently ran MiXCR on the 5' RACE reads; one entry per CDR3 protein. The profile shows about 59,000 distinct CDR3 sequences, under 4.5% of them singletons. The source of this sequence is a woman in her twenties or thirties with multiple sclerosis. The chain has TRBV6-6 and TRBJ1-3; 8 positions agree with TRBD1. Sequenced input: PBMCs. The CDR3 here is CASSTPGQDGNTIYF. The CDR3 DNA follows: TGTGCCAGCAGTACCCCGGGACAGGATGGAAACACCATATATTTT.